Included here is one TCR beta chain sequence, with context. Its target is not known. This sample was included in a study of blood T cells in healthy people across ages. Study background: Template switching captured about one barcoded beta molecule per two T cells. Whole-study results and caveats: Among long-lived donors, naive CD4+ cells were more numerous and diversity higher than in aged donors. Age showed a roughly linear inverse relationship with TCR beta diversity per million T cells.

V lost 1 base and J 10 bases, leaving 14 bases between the germline ends. The germline CDR1 and CDR2 sequences are LGHDT and YNNKEL (reference sequence). This CDR3 is built from 14 residues. A second 7 to 11 cycle PCR used barcoded and J-beta primers. TCRdb called the 5' RACE reads again in MiXCR, with one record for every CDR3 protein. This table has approximately 2,000,000 distinct CDR3 sequences, roughly 43% appearing once. Sequenced: blood. This sequence was found in a human donor in good health. This chain joins TRBV3-1 and TRBJ2-1, with D perhaps given as TRBD1 or TRBD2 (5 bases each). The CDR3 protein is CASSQGPTGDEQFF. CDR3 coding DNA: TGTGCCAGCAGCCAAGGCCCCACCGGGGACGAGCAGTTCTTC.